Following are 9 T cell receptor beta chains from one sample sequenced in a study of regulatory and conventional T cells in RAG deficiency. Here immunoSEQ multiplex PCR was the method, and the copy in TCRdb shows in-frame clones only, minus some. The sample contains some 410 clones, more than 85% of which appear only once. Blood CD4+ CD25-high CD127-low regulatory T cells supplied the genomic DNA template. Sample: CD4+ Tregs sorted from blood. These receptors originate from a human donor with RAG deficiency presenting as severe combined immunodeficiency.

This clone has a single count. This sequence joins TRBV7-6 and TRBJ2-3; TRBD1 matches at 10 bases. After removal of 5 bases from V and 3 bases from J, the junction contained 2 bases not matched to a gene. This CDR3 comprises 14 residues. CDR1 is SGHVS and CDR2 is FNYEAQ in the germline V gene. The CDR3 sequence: CASSRDRGTDTQYF. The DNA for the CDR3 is TGTGCCAGCAGCCGGGACAGGGGTACAGATACGCAGTATTTT.

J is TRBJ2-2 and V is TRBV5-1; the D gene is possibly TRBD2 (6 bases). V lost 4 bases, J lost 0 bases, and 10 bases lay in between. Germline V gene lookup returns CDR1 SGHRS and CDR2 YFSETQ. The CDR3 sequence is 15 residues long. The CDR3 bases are TGCGCCAGCAGCGGAGGGTTGCCGAACACCGGGGAGCTGTTTTTT. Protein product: CASSGGLPNTGELFF.

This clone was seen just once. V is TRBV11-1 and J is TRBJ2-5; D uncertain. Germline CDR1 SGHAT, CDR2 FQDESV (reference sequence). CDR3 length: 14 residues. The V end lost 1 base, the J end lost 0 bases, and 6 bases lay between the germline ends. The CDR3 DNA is TGTGCCAGCAGCTTAGGAGGAGACCAAGAGACCCAGTACTTC. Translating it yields CASSLGGDQETQYF.

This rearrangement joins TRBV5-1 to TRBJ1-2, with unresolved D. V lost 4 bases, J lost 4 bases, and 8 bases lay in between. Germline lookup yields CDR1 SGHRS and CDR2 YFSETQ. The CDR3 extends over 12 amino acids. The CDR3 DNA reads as TGCGCCAGCAGCGCTACAACCTATGGCTACACCTTC. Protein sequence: CASSATTYGYTF. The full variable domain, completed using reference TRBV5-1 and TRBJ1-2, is KAGVTQTPRYLIKTRGQQVTLSCSPISGHRSVSWYQQTPGQGLQFLFEYFSETQRNKGNFPGRFSGRQFSNSRSEMNVSTLELGDSALYLCASSATTYGYTFGSGTRLTVV.

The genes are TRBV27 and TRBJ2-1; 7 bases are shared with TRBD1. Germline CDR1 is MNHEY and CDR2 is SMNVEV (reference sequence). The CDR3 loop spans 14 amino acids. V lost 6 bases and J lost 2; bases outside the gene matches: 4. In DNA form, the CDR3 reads TGTGCCAGCAGACACAGGGGTGCCTACAATGAGCAGTTCTTC. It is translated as CASRHRGAYNEQFF.

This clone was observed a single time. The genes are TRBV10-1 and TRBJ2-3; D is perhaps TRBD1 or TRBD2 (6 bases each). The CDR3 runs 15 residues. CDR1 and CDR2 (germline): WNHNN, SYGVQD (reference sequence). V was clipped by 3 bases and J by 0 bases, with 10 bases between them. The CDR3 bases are TGCGCCAGCAGTGAAGGGGGGTCTAGCACAGATACGCAGTATTTT. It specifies CASSEGGSSTDTQYF.

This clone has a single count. This CDR3 is CASSWQGRETQYF. CDR3 sequence (DNA): TGTGCCAGCAGCTGGCAGGGGAGAGAGACCCAGTACTTC. The chain employs TRBV7-2 and TRBJ2-5, with D possibly being TRBD1 (6 bases). This CDR3 comprises 13 residues. V was pared by 4 bases and J by 4 bases, with 10 bases between. Germline CDR1 and CDR2: SGHTA and FQGNSA.

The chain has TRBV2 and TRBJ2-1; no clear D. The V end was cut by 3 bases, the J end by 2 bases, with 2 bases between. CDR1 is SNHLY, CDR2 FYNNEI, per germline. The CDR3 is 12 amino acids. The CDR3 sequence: CASSDTYNEQFF. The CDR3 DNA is TGTGCCAGCAGTGACACCTACAATGAGCAGTTCTTC.

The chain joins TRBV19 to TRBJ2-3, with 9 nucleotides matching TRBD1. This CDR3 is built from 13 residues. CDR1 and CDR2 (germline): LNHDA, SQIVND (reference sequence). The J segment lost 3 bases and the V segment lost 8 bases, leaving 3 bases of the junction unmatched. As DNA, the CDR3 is TGTGCCAGTGGGGACAGGGCGACAGATACGCAGTATTTT. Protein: CASGDRATDTQYF.